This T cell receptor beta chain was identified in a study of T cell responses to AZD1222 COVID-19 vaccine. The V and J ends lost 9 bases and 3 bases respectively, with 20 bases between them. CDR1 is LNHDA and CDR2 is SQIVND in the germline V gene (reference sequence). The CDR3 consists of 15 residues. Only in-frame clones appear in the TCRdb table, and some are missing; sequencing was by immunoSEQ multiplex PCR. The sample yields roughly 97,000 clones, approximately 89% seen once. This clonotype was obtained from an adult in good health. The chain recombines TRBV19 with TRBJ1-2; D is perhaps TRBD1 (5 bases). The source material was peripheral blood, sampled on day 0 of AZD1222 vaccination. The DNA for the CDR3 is TGTGCCAGCCTAAACTTACGACAGTTCCACTATGGCTACACCTTC. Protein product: CASLNLRQFHYGYTF.